This T cell receptor beta chain was retrieved from a study of CD8 T cells in ankylosing spondylitis. Generation of TCR beta libraries employed quantitative 5'-RACE incorporating molecular barcodes. TCRdb re-called the 5' RACE reads through MiXCR, storing one row per CDR3 protein. The sample shows roughly 220,000 distinct CDR3 sequences, about 17% of them seen only once. Study-level findings and limits: What appeared characteristic of ankylosing spondylitis blood was a TCR beta motif of 7 or 8 highly homologous variants. Disease-linked clones bore a CD8+ phenotype, appearing relatively rarely in peripheral blood. Some of these motif variants have turned up before, in reports on reactive arthritis synovial fluid and blood. The study looked at matched synovial fluid samples from ankylosing spondylitis patients. Disease-linked clones were reported to be significantly enriched there.

The CDR3 consists of 17 residues. V gave up 5 bases and J gave up 1 base; unmatched junction bases: 12. About this clonotype itself: The antigen is unknown.

The sequence came from a male donor with ankylosing spondylitis. This chain links TRBV12-3 or TRBV12-4 with TRBJ1-1; 8 nucleotides align to TRBD1. Specimen: blood, either unsorted or a sorted T cell fraction (not recorded which). In DNA, the CDR3 is TGTGCCAGCAGTGCCGACAGGGGAGTGTCGGCGAACACTGAAGCTTTCTTT. Translating gives CASSADRGVSANTEAFF.